This T cell receptor beta chain was captured in a study of technical replicates of blood from several donors. The CDR3 consists of 16 residues. With 0 bases clipped from V and 5 bases from J, the junction kept 4 bases outside the gene matches. Germline CDR1 reads SGHRS; CDR2 reads YFSETQ. Assay used: immunoSEQ multiplex PCR; TCRdb lists only in-frame clones, some missing. The data show about 83,000 clones, just over 90% seen once. The material sequenced was T cells isolated from PBMCs. The V call is TRBV5-1, the J call TRBJ1-6, with TRBD1 matching 8 bases. This clonotype was obtained from a human donor in good health. The CDR3 region has the DNA TGCGCCAGCAGCTTGGAGGGGACAGGCAATAATTCACCCCTCCACTTT. Its translation is CASSLEGTGNNSPLHF. The complete variable domain, with remaining parts taken from reference TRBV5-1 and TRBJ1-6, reads KAGVTQTPRYLIKTRGQQVTLSCSPISGHRSVSWYQQTPGQGLQFLFEYFSETQRNKGNFPGRFSGRQFSNSRSEMNVSTLELGDSALYLCASSLEGTGNNSPLHFGNGTRLTVT.